The entry below describes one TCR beta chain. This clonotype was found a few times. Its target antigen remains unknown. It has no much larger one-base neighbor in the sample; base qualities were not kept. According to the germline V gene, CDR1 reads MNHEY and CDR2 reads SVGAGI. The junction carries 14 bases between V and J, which are trimmed by 0 bases and 2 bases respectively. CDR3 length: 16 amino acids, cysteine to phenylalanine. Only the CDR3 DNA is retained, 48 bases long and in frame from the first base. These data are taken from a study of T-cell reconstitution after alpha-beta-depleted transplantation in children (dated by TCRdb to the mid-2010s). For context, the study as a whole: Using TCR repertoire profiling, the study followed T-cell immune reconstitution in a quantitative way in children after TCRalphabeta/CD19-depleted allogeneic hematopoietic cell transplantation. Study-wide conclusions, independent of this receptor: Hyperexpanded clone frequencies declined over subsequent months; after one year, T-cell counts and TCRbeta diversity were mostly attributed to newly produced T cells. About two months after transplant, the apparently early recovery of alphabetaT-cell counts reportedly depended on just several hundred clones that had expanded rapidly and came from non-depleted graft cells. In some patients, the high TCRbeta diversity seen at day 60 was put down to recipient T cells and intrathymic progenitors that had survived conditioning.

Libraries were constructed by PCR. TCRdb records Illumina HiSeq 2500 as the sequencer. TCR libraries were prepared with molecular barcoding, using unique molecular identifiers to normalize TCRbeta repertoire quantification. TCRdb reran the public reads through fastp at Q25 and MiXCR, keeping productive beta chains. CDR3 protein sequences are deduplicated, and each keeps its most common genes and DNA. Within this sample are hundreds of thousands of distinct CDR3 sequences, with over 10% of them counted one time only. Together, the top ten hold 2.2% of the sample. This sample's treatment or condition label indicates: allogeneic hematopoietic cell transplantation with graft depleted of TCRalphabeta T cells and CD19 B cells. Transplant recipients were children who received TCRalphabeta/CD19-depleted allogeneic hematopoietic cell grafts.

The specimen was PBMCs, mostly from graft donor cells, collected 360 days after TCRalphabeta/CD19-depleted stem cell transplant. This sequence was found in a male patient aged 5 to 17 who had a stem cell transplant for acute myeloid leukemia, so the T cells may come from the graft donor. This chain is built from TRBV6-5 and TRBJ2-7; tentative D gene TRBD2, with 5 bases matching. The CDR3 amino acid sequence is: CASSYSRVSPTYEQYF. The DNA sequence is given as TGTGCCAGCAGTTACTCGAGGGTCTCCCCCACCTACGAGCAGTACTTC.